A single sample is the source of the 27 T cell receptor beta chains below, sequenced in a study of early T cells in non-severe SARS-CoV-2 infection. TCRdb redid the calling of the 5' RACE reads with MiXCR, one entry per CDR3 protein. The table has fewer than 50,000 distinct CDR3 sequences, 4% to 4.5% seen once. Material: whole blood. These receptors were collected from an adult who was a healthcare worker with PCR-confirmed SARS-CoV-2 infection or an uninfected control (not recorded which).

The chain uses TRBV24-1 and TRBJ2-5; the match to TRBD2 covers 7 bases. This CDR3 is 15 amino acids long. CDR1 and CDR2 (germline): KGHDR, SFDVKD. J was trimmed by 2 bases and V by 3 bases; bases with no gene match: 5. As DNA, the CDR3 is TGTGCCACCAGTGATCCGGAGGGACTACAAGAGACCCAGTACTTC. Protein sequence: CATSDPEGLQETQYF.

This clonotype was picked up many times. This sequence joins TRBV29-1 and TRBJ2-1; maybe TRBD2 (6 bases). Trimming left V 0 bases short and J 4 bases short, with 19 bases between. Germline V CDR1 and CDR2: SQVTM, ANQGSEA. The CDR3 length is 17 residues. The CDR3 protein is CSVEEGETGVWYNEQFF. CDR3 DNA sequence: TGCAGCGTTGAAGAAGGGGAAACGGGAGTGTGGTACAATGAGCAGTTCTTC.

This clonotype was seen ten or more times. V usage is TRBV12-3 or TRBV12-4 and J usage is TRBJ1-3; D gene unclear. The CDR3 consists of 14 residues. V was cut by 1 base and J by 0 bases, with 4 bases left in between. The CDR3: CASSLVISGNTIYF. Written as DNA, the CDR3 is TGTGCCAGCAGTTTAGTGATCTCTGGAAACACCATATATTTT.

This clonotype was recorded at least ten times. This sequence joins TRBV6-2 or TRBV6-3 and TRBJ1-1; TRBD1 aligns across 8 bases. The germline V gene encodes CDR1 MNHEY and CDR2 SVGEGT. Losses at the gene ends were 8 bases for V and 4 bases for J; bases not matched to a gene: 9. CDR3 length: 14 amino acids. DNA of the CDR3: TGTGCCAGCGAATCCAGGGGGCTGGGCACTGAAGCTTTCTTT. This translates into CASESRGLGTEAFF.

V usage is TRBV7-2 and J usage is TRBJ2-7; 11 nucleotides align to TRBD1. Germline CDR1 reads SGHTA; CDR2 reads FQGNSA. The trim removed 4 bases at V and 4 bases at J, leaving 3 bases unmatched. The CDR3 is 14 residues long. CDR3 residues: CASSWTGGEYEQYF. CDR3 nucleotide sequence: TGTGCCAGCAGCTGGACAGGGGGCGAGTACGAGCAGTACTTC.

Only a few counts were recorded for this clonotype. The CDR3 DNA is TGCAGCGTCGGGAGGGGGTTTGAAGCTTTCTTT. It encodes CSVGRGFEAFF. This rearrangement joins TRBV29-1 to TRBJ1-1; D possibly corresponds to TRBD1 (6 bases). Trimming stripped 6 bases from V and 7 bases from J, with 12 bases between. The CDR3 consists of 11 residues. Germline V gives CDR1 SQVTM, CDR2 ANQGSEA.

This clonotype was seen repeatedly, ten times or more. The chain joins TRBV7-8 to TRBJ2-1, with D possibly TRBD2 on 5 matching bases. V shed 5 bases and J shed 6 bases, with 11 bases lying between them. Germline V gives CDR1 SGHVS, CDR2 FQNEAQ. CDR3 length: 13 residues. The DNA for the CDR3 is TGTGCCAGCAGCATCACTAGTTTCAATGAGCAGTTCTTC. Amino acid sequence: CASSITSFNEQFF.

This clonotype was seen more than once but under ten times. V and J are TRBV2 and TRBJ2-1, with TRBD1 matching 12 bases. The CDR3 has 13 amino acids. Trimming removed 11 bases from V and 6 bases from J; junction bases left unmatched: 5. Germline CDR1 is SNHLY and CDR2 is FYNNEI. CDR3 region: CAGTGGAGNEQFF. The CDR3 bases are TGTGCCGGGACAGGGGGCGCAGGCAATGAGCAGTTCTTC.

There are many counts of this clonotype. J is TRBJ2-6 and V is TRBV28; D remains ambiguous. CDR3 length: 15 amino acids. Germline CDR1 and CDR2: MDHEN and SYDVKM. Trimming stripped 3 bases from V and 2 bases from J, with 8 bases between. The CDR3 sequence: CASSLWGTGANVLTF. CDR3 bases: TGTGCCAGCAGTTTGTGGGGAACTGGGGCCAACGTCCTGACTTTC.

This clonotype was recorded many times. At one boundary the junction diverges from the germline segment, which might be a read error. The chain joins TRBV6-2 or TRBV6-3 to TRBJ1-6, with D possibly matching TRBD1 (6 bases). The CDR3 runs to 13 residues. Germline lookup yields CDR1 MNHEY and CDR2 SVGEGT. The CDR3 DNA is TGTGCCACCAGTACAGGGCATAATTCACCCCTCCACTTT. This gives the protein CATSTGHNSPLHF.

The chain carries TRBV6-6 and TRBJ2-2, with 7 bases that match TRBD2. Germline V gene data show CDR1 as MNHNY and CDR2 as SVGAGI (reference sequence). CDR3 length equals 20 residues. J lost 0 bases, V lost 0 bases, and 13 bases had no gene match. For the CDR3, the DNA is TGTGCCAGCAGTTACTCCCTTAGTGGGGCTAGCGGTGCGAACACCGGGGAGCTGTTTTTT. Its translation is CASSYSLSGASGANTGELFF.

This clonotype came up many times. J is TRBJ2-3 and V is TRBV5-8; 9 bases are shared with TRBD2. In germline, CDR1 is SGHTS, CDR2 YDEGEE. Trimming cost V 0 bases and J 2 bases; bases outside gene matches: 4. The CDR3 covers 16 residues. CDR3 DNA sequence: TGTGCCAGCAGCTTGGGGGGACTAGCCCCCACAGATACGCAGTATTTT. It translates to CASSLGGLAPTDTQYF.

This clonotype was picked up many times. The chain links TRBV6-1 to TRBJ2-5; D might be TRBD2 (5 bases). The germline gives CDR1 MNHNS, CDR2 SASEGT. This CDR3 has 13 amino acids. Trimming pared 4 bases from V and 9 bases from J, leaving 15 bases between. CDR3 amino acids: CASSVLADGAQYF. The DNA of the CDR3 is TGTGCCAGCAGTGTTCTAGCAGATGGGGCCCAGTACTTC.

The chain recombines TRBV5-4 with TRBJ2-7; the match to TRBD1 covers 8 bases. The CDR3 contains 16 residues. Germline lookup yields CDR1 SGHNT and CDR2 YYREEE (reference sequence). V lost 4 bases and J lost 5; bases outside the gene matches: 14. The CDR3 is CASSINRGAAGDEQYF. CDR3 DNA sequence: TGTGCCAGCAGCATAAACAGGGGGGCCGCAGGCGACGAGCAGTACTTC.

This clonotype was seen many times. The CDR3 loop is CAWSLVVGVGELFF. The CDR3 DNA is TGTGCCTGGAGCCTAGTCGTGGGAGTAGGGGAGCTGTTTTTT. The V call is TRBV30, the J call TRBJ2-2; the D gene is possibly TRBD2 (5 bases). Germline values: CDR1 GTSNPN, CDR2 SVGIG (reference sequence). V shed 3 bases and J shed 8 bases, with 16 bases lying between them. This CDR3 contains 14 residues. Full variable domain (remainder filled in from reference TRBV30 and TRBJ2-2): SQTIHQWPATLVQPVGSPLSLECTVEGTSNPNLYWYRQAAGRGLQLLFYSVGIGQISSEVPQNLSASRPQDRQFILSSKKLLLSDSGFYLCAWSLVVGVGELFFGEGSRLTVL.

This clonotype has ten or more counts. This chain's CDR3 is CASSLVAGLRYEQYF. The CDR3 DNA reads TGTGCCAGCAGCTTAGTCGCAGGTCTCCGCTACGAGCAGTACTTC. The gene calls are TRBV11-3 and TRBJ2-7; no clear D. V lost 1 base to trimming and J lost 3 bases, with 13 bases between them. CDR1 and CDR2 from the germline V gene are SGHNT and YENEEA. The CDR3 consists of 15 residues. Together with reference TRBV11-3 and TRBJ2-7, the CDR3 gives the full variable domain: EAGVVQSPRYKIIEKKQPVAFWCNPISGHNTLYWYLQNLGQGPELLIRYENEEAVDDSQLPKDRFSAERLKGVDSTLKIQPAELGDSAVYLCASSLVAGLRYEQYFGPGTRLTVT.

The table lists this clonotype with many counts. The chain uses TRBV20-1 and TRBJ1-1; D gene unclear. The CDR3 extends over 15 amino acids. In germline, CDR1 is DFQATT, CDR2 SNEGSKA (reference sequence). V was cut by 3 bases and J by 0 bases, with 14 bases left in between. The CDR3 is CSASPLRNMNTEAFF. CDR3 in DNA: TGCAGTGCTAGTCCCCTCAGGAACATGAACACTGAAGCTTTCTTT.

This clonotype was observed many times. The chain couples TRBV7-9 to TRBJ1-2; TRBD1 agrees at 10 bases. The CDR3 runs 16 residues. The germline V gene has CDR1 SEHNR and CDR2 FQNEAQ (reference sequence). V was clipped by 5 bases and J by 3 bases; unmatched bases: 9. The CDR3 protein is CASSPVRDRGYYGYTF. CDR3 sequence (DNA): TGTGCCAGCAGCCCAGTTCGGGACAGGGGCTACTATGGCTACACCTTC.

V gene TRBV20-1 combines with J gene TRBJ2-1; D ambiguous. Germline CDR1 and CDR2: DFQATT and SNEGSKA (reference sequence). The CDR3 is 13 residues long. Trimming took off 8 bases at V and 0 bases at J, with 11 bases between the two ends. In DNA form, the CDR3 reads TGCAGTCTCCCAGGAAGCTCCTACAATGAGCAGTTCTTC. Residues: CSLPGSSYNEQFF.

The sample holds many counts of this clonotype. This chain joins TRBV18 and TRBJ2-5; D is ambiguous. V gave up 3 bases and J gave up 5 bases, with 4 bases separating them. The CDR3 spans 11 residues. Per germline, CDR1 KGHSH and CDR2 LQKENI. The CDR3 reads CASSPAETQYF. In DNA, the CDR3 is TGTGCCAGCTCACCCGCCGAGACCCAGTACTTC.

This clonotype was detected ten times or more. The chain couples TRBV20-1 to TRBJ2-1; 10 positions match TRBD2. The CDR3 has 14 residues. The V gene end was trimmed by 3 bases and the J gene end by 7 bases; junction bases not matched to a gene: 6. Per germline, CDR1 DFQATT and CDR2 SNEGSKA (reference sequence). The chain's CDR3 is CSASALAGANEQFF. The CDR3 bases are TGCAGTGCTAGCGCCCTAGCGGGAGCTAATGAGCAGTTCTTC.

There are many counts of this clonotype. The chain combines TRBV12-3 or TRBV12-4 with TRBJ2-2; TRBD2 matches at 7 bases. This CDR3 contains 14 residues. V lost 2 bases, J lost 6 bases, and 3 bases stayed unmatched. Written as DNA, the CDR3 is TGTGCCAGCAGTTTATCAGGGAGGGCCGGGGAGCTGTTTTTT. Protein: CASSLSGRAGELFF.

This clonotype was seen at least ten times. The DNA for the CDR3 is TGTGCCAGCAGGCGGGGACAGTCCTATGGCTACACCTTC. Translated: CASRRGQSYGYTF. The chain links TRBV12-3 or TRBV12-4 to TRBJ1-2, with 7 bases matching TRBD1. The CDR3 contains 13 residues. V was clipped by 6 bases and J by 4 bases; unmatched bases: 5.

In regard to this clonotype: A much larger clone lies one base from this, so it may be a read error. The chain is built from TRBV5-6 and TRBJ2-1; 7 positions agree with TRBD1. CDR1 and CDR2 from the germline V gene are SGHDT and YYEEEE. This CDR3 has 11 amino acids. The CDR3 coding sequence is TGTGGCAGCAGCCGACAGGGACAGCAGTTCTTC. Its protein product is CGSSRQGQQFF.

This clonotype has at least ten counts. The chain links TRBV4-2 to TRBJ2-1; D possibly corresponds to TRBD1 (5 bases). The CDR3 runs to 16 residues. V was cut by 1 base and J by 3 bases, with 13 bases left in between. Germline V CDR1 and CDR2: LGHNA, YNFKEQ. CDR3 in amino acids: CASSQVWGLGYNEQFF. The CDR3 DNA sequence: TGTGCCAGCAGCCAAGTATGGGGCCTTGGCTACAATGAGCAGTTCTTC.

Note on this clonotype: This sequence may be a read error, since a much larger clone differs from it by one base. The gene calls are TRBV2 and TRBJ2-1, with 8 bases matching TRBD2. The CDR3 contains 15 residues. V was clipped by 4 bases and J by 7 bases; unmatched bases: 9. Germline V lookup: CDR1 SNHLY, CDR2 FYNNEI. The CDR3 here is CASSVTGGRVNEQFF. DNA for the CDR3: TGTGCCAGCAGTGTTACGGGAGGGCGAGTGAATGAGCAGTTCTTC.

In regard to this clonotype: This may stem from a read error, because a much larger clone lies one nucleotide away. The chain couples TRBV27 to TRBJ1-2; the D gene is possibly TRBD1 (5 bases). The CDR3 loop spans 13 amino acids. Germline assignment: CDR1 MNHEY and CDR2 SMNVEV (reference sequence). In DNA form, the CDR3 reads TGTGCCAGCAGATTATGGGGGGTCGATGGCTACACCTTC. Translating it yields CASRLWGVDGYTF.